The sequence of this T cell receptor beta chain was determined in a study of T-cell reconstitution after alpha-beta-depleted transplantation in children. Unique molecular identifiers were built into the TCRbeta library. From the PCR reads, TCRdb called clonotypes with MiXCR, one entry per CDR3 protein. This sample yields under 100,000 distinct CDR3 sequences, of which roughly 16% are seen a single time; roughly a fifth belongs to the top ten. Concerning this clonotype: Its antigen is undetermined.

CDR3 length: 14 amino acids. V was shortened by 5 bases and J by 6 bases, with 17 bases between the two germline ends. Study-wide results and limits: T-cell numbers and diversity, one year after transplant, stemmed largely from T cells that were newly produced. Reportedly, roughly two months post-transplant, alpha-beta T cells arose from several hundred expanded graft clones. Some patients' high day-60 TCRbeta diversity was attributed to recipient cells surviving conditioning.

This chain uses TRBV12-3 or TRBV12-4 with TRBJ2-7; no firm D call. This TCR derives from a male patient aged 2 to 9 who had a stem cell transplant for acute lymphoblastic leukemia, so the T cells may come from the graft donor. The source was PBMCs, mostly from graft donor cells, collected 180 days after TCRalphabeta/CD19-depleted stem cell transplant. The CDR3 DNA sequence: TGTGCCAGCAGTCTCCTCCGGGTCAGAGGCGAGCAGTACTTC. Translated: CASSLLRVRGEQYF.